These 15 T cell receptor beta chains came from one sample sequenced in a study of blood T cell repertoires in COVID-19. The protocol was immunoSEQ multiplex PCR, while the TCRdb copy is restricted to in-frame clones and leaves out a portion. The sample has 200,000 to 250,000 clones; around nine tenths are singletons. The source material was peripheral blood. The receptor source for this set is a woman aged 40 to 50 who had recovered from COVID-19.

This CDR3 reads CASSLPRGLYEQYF. The CDR3 region has the DNA TGTGCCAGCAGTTTACCCAGGGGGCTTTACGAGCAGTACTTC. This chain joins TRBV28 and TRBJ2-7; 8 bases fit TRBD1. The germline V gene has CDR1 MDHEN and CDR2 SYDVKM. CDR3 size: 14 residues. The trim removed 2 bases at V and 4 bases at J, leaving 4 bases unmatched.

The chain has TRBV30 and TRBJ2-1; 9 bases match TRBD2. CDR1 is GTSNPN, CDR2 SVGIG, per germline (reference sequence). V was pared by 1 base and J by 6 bases, with 4 bases of the junction left unmatched. The CDR3 contains 14 residues. CDR3 sequence: CAWSGTSGFNEQFF. The CDR3 DNA follows: TGTGCCTGGAGTGGCACTAGCGGGTTCAATGAGCAGTTCTTC.

V and J are TRBV7-3 and TRBJ2-1, with 8 bases matching TRBD1. This CDR3 contains 19 residues. Germline CDR1 is SGHTA and CDR2 is FQGTGA. V shed 0 bases and J 3 bases; nucleotides not matched to a gene: 13. CDR3 sequence: CASSLTNGQGRLNYNEQFF. The CDR3 coding sequence is TGTGCCAGCAGCTTAACAAACGGACAGGGTCGATTAAACTACAATGAGCAGTTCTTC.

The sample holds one count of this clone. The gene calls are TRBV15 and TRBJ1-4; the D gene is possibly TRBD1 (5 bases). Trimming stripped 1 base from V and 0 bases from J, with 9 bases between. Germline assignment: CDR1 LNHNV and CDR2 YYDKDF (reference sequence). The CDR3 totals 16 residues. In DNA, the CDR3 is TGTGCCACCAGCAGAGCGGCAGGGCCAACTAATGAAAAACTGTTTTTT. Translating it yields CATSRAAGPTNEKLFF.

The chain combines TRBV2 with TRBJ2-7; perhaps TRBD2 as D (6 bases). CDR3 size: 14 residues. Germline CDR1 reads SNHLY; CDR2 reads FYNNEI. V was clipped by 6 bases and J by 6 bases, with 18 bases between them. CDR3 nucleotide sequence: TGTGCCAGCAGCTATAGCGGCCCCCTGAGCGAGCAGTACTTC. Translating it yields CASSYSGPLSEQYF. Filled out from reference TRBV2 and TRBJ2-7, the complete variable domain reads EPEVTQTPSHQVTQMGQEVILRCVPISNHLYFYWYRQILGQKVEFLVSFYNNEISEKSEIFDDQFSVERPDGSNFTLKIRSTKLEDSAMYFCASSYSGPLSEQYFGPGTRLTVT.

The chain is built from TRBV11-1 and TRBJ1-1; 9 bases are shared with TRBD1. CDR1 is SGHAT, CDR2 FQDESV, per germline (reference sequence). V lost 5 bases and J lost 5; bases outside the gene matches: 6. The CDR3 sequence is 14 residues long. This CDR3 reads CASSVRQGVTEAFF. CDR3 in DNA: TGTGCCAGCAGCGTCCGACAGGGGGTGACTGAAGCTTTCTTT.

The gene calls are TRBV23-1 and TRBJ1-4, with 9 positions matching TRBD1. TRBV23-1 is designated an ORF whose function remains uncertain. The CDR3 spans 14 residues. V lost 4 bases and J lost 14; bases outside the gene matches: 11. CDR3 region: CASSLGQGKDSLFF. In DNA form, the CDR3 reads TGCGCCAGCAGTCTTGGACAGGGGAAAGACAGCCTGTTTTTT.

The CDR3 coding sequence is TGTGCCAGCAGCTTAGAACAGGGGCCAAACTATGGCTACACCTTC. Amino acids: CASSLEQGPNYGYTF. The chain has TRBV11-2 and TRBJ1-2; 7 nucleotides match TRBD1. This CDR3 has 15 amino acids. Germline CDR1 SGHAT, CDR2 FQNNGV. The junction had 3 bases not matched to a gene; V was cut back by 0 bases and J by 2 bases.

The chain uses TRBV19 and TRBJ1-2; the D is unclear. The V and J ends lost 1 base and 0 bases respectively, with 15 bases between them. This CDR3 is built from 17 residues. Germline V CDR1 and CDR2: LNHDA, SQIVND (reference sequence). CDR3 in DNA: TGTGCCAGTAGTATAGGGCCCACAGAGATAGCTAACTATGGCTACACCTTC. It translates to CASSIGPTEIANYGYTF.

This clone was observed a few times. The CDR3 DNA is TGTGCCAGCAGCCTTCTCACCGGGGAGCTGTTTTTT. Translated: CASSLLTGELFF. The rearrangement links TRBV12-3 or TRBV12-4 to TRBJ2-2; D uncertain. The CDR3 extends over 12 amino acids. Trimming shortened V by 6 bases and J by 4 bases, and 6 bases separated the two germline ends.

This chain connects TRBV2 to TRBJ2-3, with TRBD2 as a possible D gene (7 bases). CDR3 length equals 17 residues. Germline V gives CDR1 SNHLY, CDR2 FYNNEI. The V and J ends lost 2 bases and 1 base respectively, with 16 bases between them. For the CDR3, the DNA is TGTGCCAGCAGTGAAACGGGGGGCCCGTATGGCACAGATACGCAGTATTTT. It specifies CASSETGGPYGTDTQYF.

The chain uses TRBV10-3 and TRBJ1-6; D is uncertain. This CDR3 is 14 amino acids long. V dropped 3 bases and J dropped 4 bases, with 7 bases sitting between them. Germline-derived CDR1 and CDR2 are ENHRY and SYGVKD. The chain's CDR3 is CAISDERYNSPLHF. The CDR3 DNA is TGTGCCATCAGTGATGAGAGATATAATTCACCCCTCCACTTT.

This chain uses TRBV19 with TRBJ2-1; a weak D match, TRBD2 (6 bases). CDR3 length: 19 amino acids. Germline V gene data show CDR1 as LNHDA and CDR2 as SQIVND (reference sequence). Trimming pared 3 bases from V and 0 bases from J, leaving 21 bases between. The CDR3 DNA reads TGTGCCAGTAGTATCGTCAGAGGTAGCGGAAAGAGCTCCTACAATGAGCAGTTCTTC. Translated: CASSIVRGSGKSSYNEQFF.

The V gene is TRBV27, the J gene TRBJ2-3, with D possibly matching TRBD2 (5 bases). The V gene's germline CDR1 is MNHEY and CDR2 SMNVEV (reference sequence). Trimming removed 7 bases at V and 0 bases at J, with 8 bases between. The CDR3 runs 13 residues. The CDR3, as DNA: TGTGCCAGCACCAGGACTAGCACAGATACGCAGTATTTT. It yields the protein CASTRTSTDTQYF.

The chain has TRBV29-1 and TRBJ1-2; no clear D gene. Trimming cost V 1 base and J 2 bases, with 11 bases left between them. Germline CDR1 and CDR2: SQVTM and ANQGSEA. The CDR3 spans 14 residues. In DNA, the CDR3 is TGCAGCGTTGAAGTTCAGGATATCAACTATGGCTACACCTTC. As protein: CSVEVQDINYGYTF.